These 8 T cell receptor beta chains were all obtained from the same sample, sequenced in a study of blood T cell repertoires in COVID-19. Using immunoSEQ multiplex PCR, the repertoire was profiled, and TCRdb retains in-frame clones only, with some absent. This table has 250,000 or so clones, 85% to 90% appearing once. Sequencing was carried out using peripheral blood. These receptor sequences come from a man aged 55 to 70 with acute or convalescent COVID-19.

V and J are TRBV7-9 and TRBJ1-1; 9 bases match TRBD1. CDR1 and CDR2 (germline): SEHNR, FQNEAQ (reference sequence). This CDR3 has 16 amino acids. Losses at the gene ends were 4 bases for V and 3 bases for J; bases not matched to a gene: 9. DNA for the CDR3: TGTGCCAGCAGCTCAAAAACAGGGGGCTTCGACACTGAAGCTTTCTTT. It specifies CASSSKTGGFDTEAFF. Full variable domain (rest looked up from reference TRBV7-9 and TRBJ1-1): DTGVSQNPRHKITKRGQNVTFRCDPISEHNRLYWYRQTLGQGPEFLTYFQNEAQLEKSRLLSDRFSAERPKGSFSTLEIQRTEQGDSAMYLCASSSKTGGFDTEAFFGQGTRLTVV.

The chain combines TRBV3-1 (or the pseudogene TRBV3-2) with TRBJ2-3, with no clear D. V lost 0 bases and J 4 bases, leaving 8 bases between the germline ends. The CDR3 runs to 14 residues. Germline assignment: CDR1 LGHDT and CDR2 YNNKEL (reference sequence). The CDR3 DNA reads as TGTGCCAGCAGCCAAGACTGGAGTGCAGATACGCAGTATTTT. It is translated as CASSQDWSADTQYF.

The CDR3 loop is CASSPPTGPTGNTEAFF. The CDR3 bases are TGTGCCAGCAGCCCCCCGACAGGCCCAACGGGGAACACTGAAGCTTTCTTT. The chain links TRBV3-1 (or the pseudogene TRBV3-2) to TRBJ1-1, with TRBD1 as a possible D gene (6 bases). Looked up from germline, CDR1 is LGHDT and CDR2 is YNNKEL (reference sequence). V gave up 4 bases and J gave up 1 base, with 19 bases separating them. CDR3 length: 17 residues.

This chain joins TRBV11-3 and TRBJ2-1, with 16 positions matching TRBD2. Per the germline V gene, CDR1 is SGHNT and CDR2 is YENEEA. The CDR3 has 16 amino acids. With V trimmed by 5 bases and J by 8 bases, 6 bases remained unmatched. The DNA of the CDR3 is TGTGCCAGCAGCCCAGGGACTAGCGGGAGGGCTGATGAGCAGTTCTTC. This translates into CASSPGTSGRADEQFF.

This chain connects TRBV11-3 to TRBJ2-1; 10 nucleotides align to TRBD2. This CDR3 has 15 amino acids. Germline trimming cut 5 bases from V and 3 bases from J; bases unmatched to any gene: 4. Germline V gives CDR1 SGHNT, CDR2 YENEEA. The DNA for the CDR3 is TGTGCCAGCAGCCTGACTAGCGGGTTCTACAATGAGCAGTTCTTC. Protein product: CASSLTSGFYNEQFF.

The chain uses TRBV15 and TRBJ1-2; 8 nucleotides match TRBD1. V shed 5 bases and J 8 bases; nucleotides not matched to a gene: 10. The CDR3 runs 14 residues. Germline CDR1 LNHNV, CDR2 YYDKDF (reference sequence). This chain's CDR3 is CATSSMDRDGGYTF. CDR3 coding DNA: TGTGCCACCAGCTCTATGGACAGGGACGGAGGCTACACCTTC.

The rearrangement joins TRBV6-6 to TRBJ1-3, with no clear D. With 5 bases removed from V and 0 bases from J, the gap between germline ends came to 14 bases. Germline CDR1 and CDR2: MNHNY and SVGAGI (reference sequence). CDR3 length: 16 residues. The CDR3 DNA is TGTGCCAGCAGTACCGGACTGGGAGTCTCTGGAAACACCATATATTTT. It encodes CASSTGLGVSGNTIYF.

V gene TRBV11-3 combines with J gene TRBJ2-5, with 8 bases matching TRBD1. This CDR3 has 14 amino acids. J gave up 1 base and V 11 bases, and 9 bases lay outside the gene matches. Germline CDR1 and CDR2: SGHNT and YENEEA. The CDR3 loop is CASTRGQIQETQYF. The CDR3 coding sequence is TGTGCCTCCACCAGGGGGCAGATCCAAGAGACCCAGTACTTC. Full variable domain (rest looked up from reference TRBV11-3 and TRBJ2-5): EAGVVQSPRYKIIEKKQPVAFWCNPISGHNTLYWYLQNLGQGPELLIRYENEEAVDDSQLPKDRFSAERLKGVDSTLKIQPAELGDSAVYLCASTRGQIQETQYFGPGTRLLVL.